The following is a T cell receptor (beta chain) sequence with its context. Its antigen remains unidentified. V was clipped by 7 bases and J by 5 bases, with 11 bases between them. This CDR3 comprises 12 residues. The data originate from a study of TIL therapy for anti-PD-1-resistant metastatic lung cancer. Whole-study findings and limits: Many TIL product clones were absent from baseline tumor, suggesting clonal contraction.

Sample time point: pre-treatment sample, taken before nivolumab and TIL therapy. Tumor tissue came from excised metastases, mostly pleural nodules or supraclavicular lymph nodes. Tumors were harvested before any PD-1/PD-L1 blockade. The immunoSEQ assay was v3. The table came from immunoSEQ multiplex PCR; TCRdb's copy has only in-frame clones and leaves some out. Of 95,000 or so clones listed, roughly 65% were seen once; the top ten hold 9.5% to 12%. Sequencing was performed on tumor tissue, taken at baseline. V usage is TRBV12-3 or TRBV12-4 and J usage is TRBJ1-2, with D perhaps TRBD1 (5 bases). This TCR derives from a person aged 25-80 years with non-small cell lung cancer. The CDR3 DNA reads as TGTGCCAGCACCCTCCGGGGGTATGGCTACACCTTC. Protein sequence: CASTLRGYGYTF.